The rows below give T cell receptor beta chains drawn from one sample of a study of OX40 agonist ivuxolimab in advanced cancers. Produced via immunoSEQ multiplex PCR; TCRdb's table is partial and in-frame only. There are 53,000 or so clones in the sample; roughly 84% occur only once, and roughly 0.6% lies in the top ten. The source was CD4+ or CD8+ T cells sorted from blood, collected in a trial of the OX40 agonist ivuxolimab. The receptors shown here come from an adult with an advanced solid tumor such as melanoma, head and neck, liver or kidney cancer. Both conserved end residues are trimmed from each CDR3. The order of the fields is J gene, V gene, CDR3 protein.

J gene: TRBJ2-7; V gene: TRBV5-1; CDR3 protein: ASSLGQGRSSSYEQY
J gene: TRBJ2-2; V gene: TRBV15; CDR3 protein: ATSRDTGRGANTGELF
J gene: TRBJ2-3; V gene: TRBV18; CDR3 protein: ASSFSVNPTDTQY
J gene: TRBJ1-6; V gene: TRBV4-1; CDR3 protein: ASRDQFNSPLH
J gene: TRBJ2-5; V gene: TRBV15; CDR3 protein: ATSRDRGWETQY
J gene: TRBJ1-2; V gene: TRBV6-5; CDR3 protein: ASSFTTGTNYGYT
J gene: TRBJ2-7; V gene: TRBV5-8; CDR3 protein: ASTKTGPTYEQY
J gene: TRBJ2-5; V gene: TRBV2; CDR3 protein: ASMRPQETQY
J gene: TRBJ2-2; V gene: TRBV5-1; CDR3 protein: ASSLAVVRGAV
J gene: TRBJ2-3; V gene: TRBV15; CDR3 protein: ATSRDKSSDTQY
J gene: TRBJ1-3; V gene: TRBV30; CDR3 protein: AWSQGAINTIY
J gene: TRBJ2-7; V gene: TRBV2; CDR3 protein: ASKRVEEGRQY
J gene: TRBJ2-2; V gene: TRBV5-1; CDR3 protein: ASSLAGENTGELF
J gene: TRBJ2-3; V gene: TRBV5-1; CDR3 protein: ASSEQGFATDTQY
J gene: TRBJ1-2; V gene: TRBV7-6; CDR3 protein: ASSSTLNDYGYT
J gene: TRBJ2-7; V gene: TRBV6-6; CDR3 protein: ASSPGLAFSYEQY
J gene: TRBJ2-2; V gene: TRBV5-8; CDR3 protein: ASSLPQEFTGELF
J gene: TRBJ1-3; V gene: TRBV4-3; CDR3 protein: ASSQDIRGFSGNTIY
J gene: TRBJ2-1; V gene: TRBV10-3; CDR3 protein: AISSTGVANEQF
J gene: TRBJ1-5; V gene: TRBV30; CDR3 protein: AWSVEGGQPQH
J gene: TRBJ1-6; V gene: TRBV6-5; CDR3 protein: ASSRLMADNSPLH
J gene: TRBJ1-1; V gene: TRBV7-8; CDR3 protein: ASSFRVLTEAF
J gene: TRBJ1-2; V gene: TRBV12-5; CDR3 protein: ASGLDPGNYGYT
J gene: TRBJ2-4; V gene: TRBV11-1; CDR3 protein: ASSQPTGVGNIQY
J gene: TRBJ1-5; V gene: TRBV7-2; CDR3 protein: ASSRSWGAINQPQH
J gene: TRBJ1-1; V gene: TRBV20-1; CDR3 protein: SAREDTEAF
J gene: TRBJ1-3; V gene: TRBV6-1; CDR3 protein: ASSSGPGNTIY
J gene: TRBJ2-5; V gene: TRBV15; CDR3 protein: ATSIRDTQETQY
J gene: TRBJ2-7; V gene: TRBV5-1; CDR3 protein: ASSLGGNLAYEQY
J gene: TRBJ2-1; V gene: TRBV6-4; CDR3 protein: ASSPGLTNNEQF
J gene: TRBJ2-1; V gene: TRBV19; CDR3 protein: ASSILGYSYNEQF
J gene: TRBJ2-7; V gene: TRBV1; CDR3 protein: TSSQNGESGGRVHSYEQY
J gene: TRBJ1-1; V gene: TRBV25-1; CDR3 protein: ASGPGGRGTEAF
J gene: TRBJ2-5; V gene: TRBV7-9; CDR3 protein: ASSLATPGIQETQY
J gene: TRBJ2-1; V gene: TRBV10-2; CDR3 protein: ASRPGLATNEQF
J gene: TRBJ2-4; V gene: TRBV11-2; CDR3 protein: ASSSRLAKNIQY
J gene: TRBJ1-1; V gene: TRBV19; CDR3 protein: ASSRGQGAGTEAF
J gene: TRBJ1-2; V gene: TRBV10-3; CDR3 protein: AISDGGQGSYGYT
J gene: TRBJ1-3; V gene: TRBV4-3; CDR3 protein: ASSQGDFGRNTIY
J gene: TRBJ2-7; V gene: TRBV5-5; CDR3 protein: ASSFGTLRSEQY
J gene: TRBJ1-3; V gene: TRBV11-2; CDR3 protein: ASSLWTAVPGNTIY
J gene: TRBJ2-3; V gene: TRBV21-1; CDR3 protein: ASSKKGCTDTQY
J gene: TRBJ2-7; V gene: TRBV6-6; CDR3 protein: ASSYESSEQY
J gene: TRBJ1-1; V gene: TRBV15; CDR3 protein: ATSRYRAESTEAF
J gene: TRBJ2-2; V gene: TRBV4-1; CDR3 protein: ASSQDLPRATGELF
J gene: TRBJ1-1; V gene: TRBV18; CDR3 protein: ASSSDRENTEAF
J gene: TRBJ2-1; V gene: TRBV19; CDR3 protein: ASSRSVGVSYNEQF
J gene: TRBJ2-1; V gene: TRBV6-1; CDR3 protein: ASSDRRRLTSSDEQF
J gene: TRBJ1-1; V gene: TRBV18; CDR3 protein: ASSPLGGAEAF
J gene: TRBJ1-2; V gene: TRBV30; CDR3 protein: AWTQQGEEGYT
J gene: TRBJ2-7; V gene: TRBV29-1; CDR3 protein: SAVRTYEQY
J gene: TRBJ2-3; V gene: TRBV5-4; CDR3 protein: ASSPRQGGTDTQY
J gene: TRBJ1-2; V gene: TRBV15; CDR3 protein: ATSREGITYGYT
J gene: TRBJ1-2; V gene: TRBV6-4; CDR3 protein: ASSDSPGDYGYT
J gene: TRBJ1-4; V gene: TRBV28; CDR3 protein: ASSLLRAGVEEKLF
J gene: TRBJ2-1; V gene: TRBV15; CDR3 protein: ATSPKGLAGSSSYNEQF